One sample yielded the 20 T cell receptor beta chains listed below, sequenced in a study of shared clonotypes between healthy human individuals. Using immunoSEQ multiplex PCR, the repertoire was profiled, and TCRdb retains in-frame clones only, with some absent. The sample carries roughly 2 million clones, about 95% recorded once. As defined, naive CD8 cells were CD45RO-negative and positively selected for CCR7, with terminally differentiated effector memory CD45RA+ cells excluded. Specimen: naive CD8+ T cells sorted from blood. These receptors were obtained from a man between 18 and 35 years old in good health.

The CDR3 loop is CASSPGTVQGQNYEQYF. The CDR3 coding sequence is TGTGCCAGCAGTCCGGGGACAGTTCAGGGTCAAAACTACGAGCAGTACTTC. The chain joins TRBV27 to TRBJ2-7; 7 bases fit TRBD1. The CDR3 loop spans 17 amino acids. The V segment lost 5 bases and the J segment 3 bases; nucleotides outside the gene matches: 16. Per germline, CDR1 MNHEY and CDR2 SMNVEV (reference sequence).

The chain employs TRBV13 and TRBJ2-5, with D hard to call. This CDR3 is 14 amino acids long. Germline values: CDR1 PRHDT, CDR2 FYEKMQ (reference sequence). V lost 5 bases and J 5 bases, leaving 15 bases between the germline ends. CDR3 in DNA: TGTGCCAGCAGCGTCGAAGGGTTGGACGAGACCCAGTACTTC. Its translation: CASSVEGLDETQYF.

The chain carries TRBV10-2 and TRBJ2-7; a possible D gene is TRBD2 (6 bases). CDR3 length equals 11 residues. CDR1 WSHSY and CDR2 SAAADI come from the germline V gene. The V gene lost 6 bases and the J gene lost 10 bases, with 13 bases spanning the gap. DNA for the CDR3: TGCGCCAGCAGCATAGCGGAACAACAGTACTTC. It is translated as CASSIAEQQYF.

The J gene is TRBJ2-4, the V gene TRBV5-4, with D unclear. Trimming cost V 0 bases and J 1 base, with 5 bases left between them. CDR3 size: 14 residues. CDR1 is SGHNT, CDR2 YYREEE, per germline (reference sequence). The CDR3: CASSLGRAKNIQYF. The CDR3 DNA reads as TGTGCCAGCAGCTTGGGGCGGGCCAAAAACATTCAGTACTTC. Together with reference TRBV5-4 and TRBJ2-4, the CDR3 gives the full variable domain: ETGVTQSPTHLIKTRGQQVTLRCSSQSGHNTVSWYQQALGQGPQFIFQYYREEENGRGNFPPRFSGLQFPNYSSELNVNALELDDSALYLCASSLGRAKNIQYFGAGTRLSVL.

Here the CDR3 reads CASSPPPSFDTQYF. CDR3 DNA: TGTGCCAGCAGCCCACCACCTTCCTTCGATACGCAGTATTTT. This rearrangement joins TRBV7-2 to TRBJ2-3, with D hard to call. V was cut by 5 bases and J by 6 bases, with 15 bases left in between. The CDR3 consists of 14 residues. Germline V gene lookup returns CDR1 SGHTA and CDR2 FQGNSA. Based on the CDR3 plus reference TRBV7-2 and TRBJ2-3, the full variable domain is GAGVSQSPSNKVTEKGKDVELRCDPISGHTALYWYRQSLGQGLEFLIYFQGNSAPDKSGLPSDRFSAERTGGSVSTLTIQRTQQEDSAVYLCASSPPPSFDTQYFGPGTRLTVL.

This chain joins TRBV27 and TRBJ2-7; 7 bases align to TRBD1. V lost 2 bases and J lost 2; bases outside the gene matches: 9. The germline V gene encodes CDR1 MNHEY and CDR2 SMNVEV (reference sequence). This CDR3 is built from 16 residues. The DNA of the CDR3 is TGTGCCAGCAGTTTAAGGGGGCAGTGGGGCCCCTACGAGCAGTACTTC. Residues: CASSLRGQWGPYEQYF.

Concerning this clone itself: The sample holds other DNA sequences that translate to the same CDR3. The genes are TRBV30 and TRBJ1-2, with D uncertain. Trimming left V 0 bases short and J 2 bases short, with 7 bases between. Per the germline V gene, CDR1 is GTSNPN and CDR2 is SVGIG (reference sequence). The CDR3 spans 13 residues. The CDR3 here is CAWSVAGNYGYTF. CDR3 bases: TGTGCCTGGAGTGTAGCGGGGAACTATGGCTACACCTTC.

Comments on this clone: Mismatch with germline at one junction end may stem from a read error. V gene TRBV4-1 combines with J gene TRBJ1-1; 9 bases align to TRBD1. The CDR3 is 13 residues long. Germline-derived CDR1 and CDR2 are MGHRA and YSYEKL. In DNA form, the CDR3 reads TGCGCCAGCAGACAAGACAGGGGGAGTGAAGCTTTCTTT. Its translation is CASRQDRGSEAFF.

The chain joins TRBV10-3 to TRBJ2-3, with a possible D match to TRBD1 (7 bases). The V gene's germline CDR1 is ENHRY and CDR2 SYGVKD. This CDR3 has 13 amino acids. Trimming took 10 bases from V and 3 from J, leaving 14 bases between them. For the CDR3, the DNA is TGTGCCACGTTATCAGGGGGGACAGATACGCAGTATTTT. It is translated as CATLSGGTDTQYF.

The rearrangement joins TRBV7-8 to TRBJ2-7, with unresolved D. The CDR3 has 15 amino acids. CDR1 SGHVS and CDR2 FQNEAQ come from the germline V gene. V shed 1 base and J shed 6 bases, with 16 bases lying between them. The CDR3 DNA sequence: TGTGCCAGCAGCTTAGACGTTCTTAGCAGCGCCGAGCAGTACTTC. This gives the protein CASSLDVLSSAEQYF.

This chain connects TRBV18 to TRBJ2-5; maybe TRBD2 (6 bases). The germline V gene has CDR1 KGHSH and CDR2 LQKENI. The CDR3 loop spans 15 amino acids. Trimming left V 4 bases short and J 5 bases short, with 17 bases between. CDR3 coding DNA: TGTGCCAGCTCACACAGGCGCGGGGTGAAGGAGACCCAGTACTTC. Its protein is CASSHRRGVKETQYF.

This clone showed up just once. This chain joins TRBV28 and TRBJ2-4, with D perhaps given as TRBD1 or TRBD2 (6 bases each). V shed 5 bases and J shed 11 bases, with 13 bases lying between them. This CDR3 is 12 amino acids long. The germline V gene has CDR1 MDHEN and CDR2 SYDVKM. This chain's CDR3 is CASSTGRSVQYF. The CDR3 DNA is TGTGCCAGCAGTACAGGGAGGTCTGTTCAGTACTTC.

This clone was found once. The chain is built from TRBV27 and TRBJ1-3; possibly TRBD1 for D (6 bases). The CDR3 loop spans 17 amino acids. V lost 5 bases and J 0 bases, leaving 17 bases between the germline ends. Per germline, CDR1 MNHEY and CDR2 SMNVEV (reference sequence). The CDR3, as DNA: TGTGCCAGCAGTCCCAACAGGGCCCTATTCTCTGGAAACACCATATATTTT. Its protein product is CASSPNRALFSGNTIYF.

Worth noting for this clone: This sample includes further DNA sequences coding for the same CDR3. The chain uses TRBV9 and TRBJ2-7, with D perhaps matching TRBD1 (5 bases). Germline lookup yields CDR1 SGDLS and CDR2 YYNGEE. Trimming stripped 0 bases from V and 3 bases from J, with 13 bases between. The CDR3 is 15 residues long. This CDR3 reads CASSVGGRESYEQYF. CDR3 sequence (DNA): TGTGCCAGCAGCGTAGGTGGCAGGGAAAGCTACGAGCAGTACTTC.

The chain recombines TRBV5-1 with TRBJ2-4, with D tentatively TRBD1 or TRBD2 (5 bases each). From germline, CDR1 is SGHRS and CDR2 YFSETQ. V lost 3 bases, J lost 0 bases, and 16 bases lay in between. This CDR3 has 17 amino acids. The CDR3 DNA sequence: TGCGCCAGCAGCTGGGGACCAACCGAGATAGCCAAAAACATTCAGTACTTC. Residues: CASSWGPTEIAKNIQYF.

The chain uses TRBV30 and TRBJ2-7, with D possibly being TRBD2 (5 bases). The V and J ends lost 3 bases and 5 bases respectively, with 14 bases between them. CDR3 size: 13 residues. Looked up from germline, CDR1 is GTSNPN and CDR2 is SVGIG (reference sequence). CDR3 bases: TGTGCCTGGAGGCTATCTTCCGGGAACGAGCAGTACTTC. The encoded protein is CAWRLSSGNEQYF.

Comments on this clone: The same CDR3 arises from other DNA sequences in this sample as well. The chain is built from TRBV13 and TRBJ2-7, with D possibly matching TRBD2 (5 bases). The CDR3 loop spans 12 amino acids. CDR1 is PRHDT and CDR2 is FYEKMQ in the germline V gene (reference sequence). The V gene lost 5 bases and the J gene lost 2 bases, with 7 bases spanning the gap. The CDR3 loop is CASSHGAYEQYF. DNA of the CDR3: TGTGCCAGCAGCCACGGGGCCTACGAGCAGTACTTC.

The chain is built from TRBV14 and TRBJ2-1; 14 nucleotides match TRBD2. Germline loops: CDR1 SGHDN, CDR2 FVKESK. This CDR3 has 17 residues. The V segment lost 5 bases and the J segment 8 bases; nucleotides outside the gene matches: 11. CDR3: CASSAGLAGEQDDEQFF. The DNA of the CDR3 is TGTGCCAGCAGCGCGGGACTAGCGGGAGAACAAGACGATGAGCAGTTCTTC.

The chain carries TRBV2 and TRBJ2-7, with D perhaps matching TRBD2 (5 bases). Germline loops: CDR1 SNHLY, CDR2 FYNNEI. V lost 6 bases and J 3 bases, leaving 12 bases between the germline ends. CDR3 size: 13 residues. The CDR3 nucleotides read TGTGCCAGCAGCCCCGGACTCAACTACGAGCAGTACTTC. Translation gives CASSPGLNYEQYF. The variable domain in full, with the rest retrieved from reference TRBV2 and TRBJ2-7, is EPEVTQTPSHQVTQMGQEVILRCVPISNHLYFYWYRQILGQKVEFLVSFYNNEISEKSEIFDDQFSVERPDGSNFTLKIRSTKLEDSAMYFCASSPGLNYEQYFGPGTRLTVT.

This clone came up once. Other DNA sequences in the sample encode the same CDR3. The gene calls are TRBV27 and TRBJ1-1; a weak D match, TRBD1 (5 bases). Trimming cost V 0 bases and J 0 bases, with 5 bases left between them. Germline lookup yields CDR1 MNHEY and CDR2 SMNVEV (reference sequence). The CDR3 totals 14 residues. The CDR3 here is CASSLSTVNTEAFF. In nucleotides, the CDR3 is TGTGCCAGCAGTTTATCGACAGTGAACACTGAAGCTTTCTTT.